The clone carrying this T cell receptor beta chain came up a few times. There are 15 residues in the CDR3. The germline CDR1 and CDR2 sequences are MDHEN and SYDVKM. V was pared by 3 bases and J by 4 bases, with 16 bases between. The data were taken from a study of naive and memory T cell subsets. Both TRBC1 and TRBC2 were covered by a beta constant-region primer of two equimolar oligonucleotides. Four rounds of PCR amplified the ligated cDNA using nested alpha and beta constant-region primers plus SP2. MiXCR, run by TCRdb on the UMI-ligation and nested PCR reads, gives a single entry per CDR3 protein. Of tens of thousands of distinct CDR3 sequences listed, more than 7% are singletons.

This sequence originates from a human donor in good health. Material: central memory CD8+ T cells from blood. The chain combines TRBV28 with TRBJ2-7, with D possibly matching TRBD1 (5 bases). The CDR3 DNA reads TGTGCCAGCAGTTTTCTTCAGGGTCACTTTTACGAGCAGTACTTC. Translating it yields CASSFLQGHFYEQYF.